This TCR beta chain derives from a study of shared clonotypes between healthy human individuals (dated by TCRdb to about 2020). With respect to the entire study: The cohort comprised a couple of women and a few men aged 18 to 49 years. Blood TCR repertoires of about five healthy adults were deeply sequenced to estimate repertoire size and the extent of clonotype sharing between individuals. To increase sequencing depth and limit assay-specific biases, different laboratories used diverse techniques to prepare libraries and sequence TCR repertoires. Leukapheresis yielded between about 0.8 and 9.5 billion PBMCs per donor. The investigation overall reported the following: Sampling was restricted to blood, and TCR repertoires in tissues likely differ from the TCR repertoires found in blood. The genetic and exposure-history diversity represented was limited by the small number of donors. Pairwise subsampling indicated that sequencing depth was expected to affect the degree of clonotype sharing among donors.

Using the deep immunoSEQ assay, TCR CDR3 regions were amplified from genomic DNA by multiplex PCR. Extracted genomic DNA from each cell subset was spread evenly across all wells of several immunoSEQ 96-well plates, with each plate serving as a replicate. For unsorted PBMC, each replicate PCR was loaded with roughly 0.3 ug genomic DNA, equivalent to around 30,000 T cell genomes. Genomic DNA from unsorted PBMC was sequenced over ten immunoSEQ deep assay plates. The purified libraries were quantified using a Qubit 3.0 fluorometer, sized with a Bioanalyzer 2100, and then quantified again using the KAPA Library Quantification kit. Every immunoSEQ 96-well plate was sequenced on a dedicated single-read 150-cycle Illumina NextSeq 550 flow cell. On the study's bioinformatics: Because only junctional sequences without quality scores were contained in the immunoSEQ output, filtering matching that applied to full-length reads could not be performed. To assign V/J genes and CDR3, sequences were annotated against IMGT germline references using PyIR, a Python wrapper for IgBLAST v1.9. Reads with weak V/J assignments (E-value above 1e-6), missing CDR3, stop codons, out-of-frame junctions, or ambiguous translated residues were removed. A V3J clonotype was defined by an identical inferred V gene, J gene, and CDR3 amino acid sequence. Percentage overlap between repertoires was calculated by dividing the number of shared unique clonotypes by the size of the smaller repertoire. Richness of each repertoire was evaluated using RTK rarefaction, the Chao1 estimator, and Recon v2.1 estimates of unobserved clonotypes. TCRdb took this table from immuneACCESS and kept in-frame rearrangements with V and J called. Such tables lack part of the clones; where checked against another copy, unresolved V genes explain under half of the gap, and the rest is unexplained. V, J and clone size reflect that table, while D and trimming were determined from the DNA. The sample contains around 480,000 clones, about 75% of them found a single time. The ten largest account for around an eighth of the sample.

The germline V gene gives CDR1 as MNHEY and CDR2 as SVGAGI. The cysteine opens and the phenylalanine closes a CDR3 of 14 amino acids. The sequence is cut down to CDR3 DNA, 42 bases in frame from base 1. V was cut back by 8 bases and J by 2 bases, leaving a gap of 12 bases between them. Healthy HIV-negative adults with no recently reported acute infections or vaccinations were included as donors. All donors were Caucasian adults living in Nashville, Tennessee, USA. For unsorted samples, around 85 million PBMCs were counted, and genomic DNA was extracted using the QIAamp DNA Blood Mini kit. Blood was collected by leukapheresis, and PBMCs were isolated by Ficoll-Histopaque density gradient centrifugation and then cryopreserved in liquid nitrogen vapor phase. Worth noting for this clone: Its antigen is unknown. No base quality information exists; no much larger clone differs at one position.

The sequenced sample consisted of PBMCs. This receptor was identified in a woman between 35 and 50 years old in good health. Some clones in this sample may be carry-over from other donors' samples. Recombination linked TRBV6-5 to TRBJ2-2; the D gene is perhaps TRBD1, on 7 matching bases. CDR3 reads: CASRQGGNTGELFF. The DNA sequence is TGTGCCAGCCGTCAGGGGGGTAACACCGGGGAGCTGTTTTTT.